These 28 T cell receptor beta chains were sequenced from one sample in a study of shared clonotypes between healthy human individuals. Sequenced by immunoSEQ multiplex PCR; TCRdb stores in-frame clones only, minus some. The sample comprises a few million clones, under 97% of which are singletons, and approximately 0.13% rests with the top ten. The sequenced material came from naive CD4+ T cells sorted from blood. Specified subset: CD45RA+ positively selected. The source of these receptors is a young man in good health.

V is TRBV28 and J is TRBJ1-1; perhaps TRBD1 as D (5 bases). Trimming pared 5 bases from V and 5 bases from J, leaving 15 bases between. Looked up from germline, CDR1 is MDHEN and CDR2 is SYDVKM. CDR3 length equals 14 residues. CDR3 nucleotide sequence: TGTGCCAGCAGTGGGTCCTGGGGGTGGACTGAAGCTTTCTTT. Translated, it gives CASSGSWGWTEAFF. The full variable domain, with the rest looked up from reference TRBV28 and TRBJ1-1, is DVKVTQSSRYLVKRTGEKVFLECVQDMDHENMFWYRQDPGLGLRLIYFSYDVKMKEKGDIPEGYSVSREKKERFSLILESASTNQTSMYLCASSGSWGWTEAFFGQGTRLTVV.

The chain has TRBV6-6 and TRBJ2-1; 8 bases map to TRBD2. The CDR3 length is 16 residues. From germline, CDR1 is MNHNY and CDR2 SVGAGI (reference sequence). Losses at the gene ends were 6 bases for V and 7 bases for J; bases not matched to a gene: 14. CDR3 region: CASSPGAGTSQNEQFF. DNA for the CDR3: TGTGCCAGCAGCCCCGGCGCCGGGACTAGTCAAAATGAGCAGTTCTTC.

This chain connects TRBV10-3 to TRBJ2-3; D unresolved. Per the germline V gene, CDR1 is ENHRY and CDR2 is SYGVKD. This CDR3 is 15 amino acids long. Trimming shortened V by 3 bases and J by 3 bases, and 13 bases separated the two germline ends. The CDR3 DNA sequence: TGTGCCATCAGTGATTTAAGTTGGGGAACAGATACGCAGTATTTT. This gives the protein CAISDLSWGTDTQYF.

The J gene is TRBJ2-7, the V gene TRBV13, with 14 bases fitting TRBD2. V was pared by 6 bases and J by 1 base, with 20 bases of the junction left unmatched. The CDR3 spans 21 residues. CDR1 is PRHDT, CDR2 FYEKMQ, per germline (reference sequence). Here the CDR3 DNA reads TGTGCCAGCAGGCCCCAAGGACTAGCGGGAGGCCAAAGGGGTACGTCCTACGAGCAGTACTTC. Amino acids: CASRPQGLAGGQRGTSYEQYF. Using reference TRBV13 and TRBJ2-7 for the parts outside the CDR3, the full variable domain is AAGVIQSPRHLIKEKRETATLKCYPIPRHDTVYWYQQGPGQDPQFLISFYEKMQSDKGSIPDRFSAQQFSDYHSELNMSSLELGDSALYFCASRPQGLAGGQRGTSYEQYFGPGTRLTVT.

The rearrangement uses TRBV11-2 and TRBJ1-1, with D tentatively TRBD1 (6 bases). With 4 bases removed from V and 0 bases from J, the gap between germline ends came to 12 bases. The V gene's germline CDR1 is SGHAT and CDR2 FQNNGV. The CDR3 loop spans 15 amino acids. CDR3 sequence reads: CASSSQQGMNTEAFF. DNA of the CDR3: TGTGCCAGCAGCTCCCAACAGGGTATGAACACTGAAGCTTTCTTT.

As to this clone: Other nucleotide sequences in the sample specify the same CDR3. The chain links TRBV7-9 to TRBJ1-4; TRBD1 is a possible D gene (5 bases). Looked up from germline, CDR1 is SEHNR and CDR2 is FQNEAQ (reference sequence). V was shortened by 1 base and J by 3 bases, with 9 bases between the two germline ends. The CDR3 has 15 residues. CDR3 coding DNA: TGTGCCAGCAGCTTAGTCAAGGGGTCTAATGAAAAACTGTTTTTT. Translation: CASSLVKGSNEKLFF.

The chain combines TRBV11-3 with TRBJ2-3, with 12 positions matching TRBD2. V shed 8 bases and J 5 bases; nucleotides not matched to a gene: 2. This CDR3 has 13 residues. CDR1 and CDR2 from the germline V gene are SGHNT and YENEEA. The CDR3 sequence is CASQLAGGDTQYF. In DNA form, the CDR3 reads TGTGCCAGCCAACTAGCGGGGGGAGATACGCAGTATTTT.

As concerns this clone: Other nucleotide sequences from this sample produce the same CDR3. This chain uses TRBV14 with TRBJ2-5; D is undetermined. Germline CDR1 SGHDN, CDR2 FVKESK. The CDR3 has 12 residues. Trimming shortened V by 0 bases and J by 6 bases, and 5 bases separated the two germline ends. The CDR3 DNA sequence: TGTGCCAGCAGCCAAGATAGGCAGACCCAGTACTTC. Amino acids: CASSQDRQTQYF.

The CDR3 DNA is TGTGCCAGCAGCCGCCGGGACGGTTATTCACCCCTCCACTTT. Translating gives CASSRRDGYSPLHF. This chain links TRBV14 with TRBJ1-6; TRBD1 is a possible D gene (5 bases). The germline V gene encodes CDR1 SGHDN and CDR2 FVKESK. This CDR3 has 14 amino acids. V was clipped by 4 bases and J by 8 bases, with 12 bases between them.

V gene TRBV9 combines with J gene TRBJ2-3, with TRBD2 identical over 8 bases. This CDR3 region has 15 residues. CDR1 and CDR2 from the germline V gene are SGDLS and YYNGEE. V shed 5 bases and J 2 bases; nucleotides not matched to a gene: 7. Here the CDR3 reads CASSVPLADTDTQYF. As DNA, the CDR3 is TGTGCCAGCAGTGTCCCACTAGCGGACACAGATACGCAGTATTTT.

This clone appeared a single time. CDR3 loop: CASSPSRDSFGGYTF. CDR3 nucleotide sequence: TGTGCCAGCTCACCGTCCCGGGACAGTTTCGGTGGCTACACCTTC. The V and J genes are TRBV18 and TRBJ1-2, with TRBD1 identical over 7 bases. CDR1 is KGHSH, CDR2 LQKENI, per germline. There are 15 residues in the CDR3. The V gene end was trimmed by 3 bases and the J gene end by 7 bases; junction bases not matched to a gene: 11. The complete variable domain, with remaining parts taken from reference TRBV18 and TRBJ1-2, reads NAGVMQNPRHLVRRRGQEARLRCSPMKGHSHVYWYRQLPEEGLKFMVYLQKENIIDESGMPKERFSAEFPKEGPSILRIQQVVRGDSAAYFCASSPSRDSFGGYTFGSGTRLTVV.

The V gene is TRBV4-3, the J gene TRBJ2-2, with D possibly matching TRBD1 (5 bases). V shed 0 bases and J shed 6 bases, with 8 bases lying between them. The germline gives CDR1 LGHNA, CDR2 YSLEER. The CDR3 runs 14 residues. The chain's CDR3 is CASSQENRPGELFF. Written as DNA, the CDR3 is TGCGCCAGCAGCCAAGAAAACAGGCCCGGGGAGCTGTTTTTT.

The chain employs TRBV2 and TRBJ1-5; D may be TRBD1 (5 bases). Germline lookup yields CDR1 SNHLY and CDR2 FYNNEI. The CDR3 contains 13 residues. V gave up 6 bases and J gave up 3 bases, with 9 bases separating them. The CDR3 DNA reads as TGTGCCAGCAGGGGACGGAACAATCAGCCCCAGCATTTT. Encoded protein: CASRGRNNQPQHF.

A word on this clone: Other DNA variants within this sample encode the same CDR3. The CDR3 reads CASSLGQGVYNEQFF. CDR3 bases: TGCGCCAGCAGCTTGGGGCAGGGCGTCTACAATGAGCAGTTCTTC. J is TRBJ2-1 and V is TRBV5-1; D is perhaps TRBD1 (5 bases). The germline V gene has CDR1 SGHRS and CDR2 YFSETQ. V was cut by 0 bases and J by 3 bases, with 10 bases left in between. The CDR3 has 15 amino acids.

V and J are TRBV7-9 and TRBJ1-1; D is possibly TRBD1 (6 bases). Germline CDR1 SEHNR, CDR2 FQNEAQ (reference sequence). V lost 6 bases to trimming and J lost 0 bases, with 11 bases between them. The CDR3 contains 14 residues. This CDR3 is CASRGGQLNTEAFF. The CDR3, as DNA: TGTGCCAGCAGGGGTGGACAGCTGAACACTGAAGCTTTCTTT.

V and J are TRBV30 and TRBJ2-5, with D unresolved. V gave up 6 bases and J gave up 1 base, with 9 bases separating them. This CDR3 comprises 12 residues. Germline CDR1 and CDR2: GTSNPN and SVGIG (reference sequence). CDR3 in DNA: TGTGCCTGCGAGACGGGCCAAGAGACCCAGTACTTC. Amino acids: CACETGQETQYF.

A word on this clone: Other DNA sequences within the sample encode an identical CDR3. This chain uses TRBV5-1 with TRBJ2-3; D might be TRBD1 or TRBD2, each matching 5 bases. Germline V gene data show CDR1 as SGHRS and CDR2 as YFSETQ. CDR3 length equals 13 residues. Trimming pared 5 bases from V and 0 bases from J, leaving 7 bases between. CDR3: CASSGGSTDTQYF. The CDR3 DNA sequence: TGCGCCAGCAGTGGGGGAAGCACAGATACGCAGTATTTT. Full variable domain (missing parts from reference TRBV5-1 and TRBJ2-3): KAGVTQTPRYLIKTRGQQVTLSCSPISGHRSVSWYQQTPGQGLQFLFEYFSETQRNKGNFPGRFSGRQFSNSRSEMNVSTLELGDSALYLCASSGGSTDTQYFGPGTRLTVL.

V usage is TRBV5-1 and J usage is TRBJ2-7; 9 nucleotides agree with TRBD1. The CDR3 is 14 amino acids. Trimming at V came to 4 bases and at J to 5 bases, leaving 7 bases not matched to a gene. Germline values: CDR1 SGHRS, CDR2 YFSETQ. This CDR3 reads CASSPGTGYDEQYF. The CDR3 bases are TGCGCCAGCAGCCCCGGGACAGGGTACGACGAGCAGTACTTC.

This chain joins TRBV10-3 and TRBJ2-3, with D possibly TRBD2 on 6 matching bases. V was cut by 5 bases and J by 0 bases, with 9 bases left in between. This CDR3 is built from 14 residues. From germline, CDR1 is ENHRY and CDR2 SYGVKD. The CDR3 here is CAISQTSSTDTQYF. CDR3 DNA sequence: TGTGCCATCAGTCAGACTAGTAGCACAGATACGCAGTATTTT.

The chain joins TRBV7-9 to TRBJ1-2; D is unresolved. The CDR3 is 13 residues long. Trimming took off 5 bases at V and 5 bases at J, with 12 bases between the two ends. The germline gives CDR1 SEHNR, CDR2 FQNEAQ (reference sequence). This chain's CDR3 is CASSLNPQYGYTF. In nucleotides, the CDR3 is TGTGCCAGCAGCCTAAATCCCCAATATGGCTACACCTTC.

The chain uses TRBV6-6 and TRBJ1-2; 7 positions match TRBD1. Germline V gene sequence: CDR1 MNHNY, CDR2 SVGAGI (reference sequence). The CDR3 is 15 residues long. V lost 5 bases, J lost 5 bases, and 11 bases stayed unmatched. The CDR3 loop is CASSPPEGAGYGYTF. The CDR3 DNA follows: TGTGCCAGCAGTCCTCCCGAGGGGGCTGGGTATGGCTACACCTTC.

The V call is TRBV6-5, the J call TRBJ2-7; 10 bases line up with TRBD2. The CDR3 length is 15 residues. V trimming: 2 bases; J trimming: 5 bases; junction bases outside the gene matches: 6. The germline CDR1 and CDR2 sequences are MNHEY and SVGAGI. The CDR3 nucleotides read TGTGCCAGCAGTTACCGTCTAGCGGGAGTGGACGAGCAGTACTTC. This encodes CASSYRLAGVDEQYF.

The chain is built from TRBV25-1 and TRBJ2-7, with 7 bases fitting TRBD2. The CDR3 totals 15 residues. CDR1 and CDR2 (germline): MGHDK, SYGVNS. The trim removed 2 bases at V and 7 bases at J, leaving 11 bases unmatched. CDR3 region: CASSEPGLHDFEQYF. CDR3 sequence (DNA): TGTGCCAGCAGTGAACCGGGACTACATGATTTTGAGCAGTACTTC.

The rearrangement joins TRBV6-1 to TRBJ2-2; the D is unclear. Germline V lookup: CDR1 MNHNS, CDR2 SASEGT. V was clipped by 7 bases and J by 11 bases, with 14 bases between them. The CDR3 is 12 amino acids. This CDR3 is CASIESTRELFF. CDR3 nucleotides: TGTGCCAGCATTGAGTCCACGCGAGAGCTGTTTTTT.

The rearrangement joins TRBV2 to TRBJ2-2; D unresolved. Deletions cut 5 bases from V and 9 bases from J, with 10 bases between. CDR1 and CDR2 (germline): SNHLY, FYNNEI. This CDR3 has 12 amino acids. The CDR3, as DNA: TGTGCCAGCAGTCATGAGATCCGGGAGCTGTTTTTT. Protein product: CASSHEIRELFF. The variable domain in full, completed from reference TRBV2 and TRBJ2-2, reads EPEVTQTPSHQVTQMGQEVILRCVPISNHLYFYWYRQILGQKVEFLVSFYNNEISEKSEIFDDQFSVERPDGSNFTLKIRSTKLEDSAMYFCASSHEIRELFFGEGSRLTVL.

As for this clone: Different DNA sequences within this sample yield the same CDR3. This chain uses TRBV19 with TRBJ2-7; TRBD2 is a possible D gene (5 bases). V was clipped by 8 bases and J by 0 bases, with 11 bases between them. CDR3 size: 13 residues. Germline V gene sequence: CDR1 LNHDA, CDR2 SQIVND (reference sequence). CDR3 DNA: TGTGCCAGTCGCCGCGGGTCCTCCTACGAGCAGTACTTC. This encodes CASRRGSSYEQYF.

This rearrangement joins TRBV14 to TRBJ2-2, with TRBD1 identical over 9 bases. CDR3 size: 15 residues. Trimming at V came to 4 bases and at J to 6 bases, leaving 6 bases not matched to a gene. Germline CDR1 SGHDN, CDR2 FVKESK. CDR3 in DNA: TGTGCCAGCAGCCGGACAGGGGTGCGGGCCGGGGAGCTGTTTTTT. Its protein product is CASSRTGVRAGELFF.

The chain is built from TRBV6-1 and TRBJ2-5, with 8 bases matching TRBD1. The CDR3 sequence is 16 residues long. Looked up from germline, CDR1 is MNHNS and CDR2 is SASEGT. V was clipped by 1 base and J by 4 bases; unmatched bases: 8. The DNA for the CDR3 is TGTGCCAGCAGTGAAGGGACAGGGAATAGGGCAGAGACCCAGTACTTC. Residues: CASSEGTGNRAETQYF.